This TCR beta chain was obtained from a study of prognosis after radiotherapy for stage I lung cancer. Study information: Patients with newly diagnosed primary stage I lung tumors numbered roughly 13, with 4 or 5 others having oligometastatic NSCLC after surgical resection of the primary tumor. In this cohort, every patient with non-small cell lung cancer was regarded as medically inoperable.

The V gene's germline CDR1 is MNHGY and CDR2 SAAAGT. The CDR3 sequence is 15 residues long. The TCR beta CDR3 region was amplified from genomic DNA, with two rounds of multiplex PCR being used for the amplification. TRBV and TRBJ genes each had their own specific primers in first-round PCR. TCRdb re-analysed the multiplex PCR reads in MiXCR, keeping a single row per CDR3 protein. The data show some 56,000 distinct CDR3 sequences, about 25% seen once. Sample collection consisted of about 6 milliliters of peripheral blood drawn at each of two time points. Regarding this clonotype: This is likely an artifact of a read error, given a far larger clone one base away.

Sequenced material: PBMCs, taken before or after stereotactic body radiation therapy (not recorded which). This chain connects TRBV6-8 to TRBJ2-7; 7 nucleotides line up with TRBD2. The TCR originated in a donor aged 50 or older with non-small cell lung cancer. The CDR3 nucleotides read TGTGCCAGCCGCCTCGGCGGGGGTAGCTCCTACGAGCATTACTTC. The encoded protein is CASRLGGGSSYEHYF.